The clone carrying this TCR beta chain has only a few counts. The data stem from a study of CD4 and CD8 cells across lung adenocarcinoma regions. V gave up 0 bases and J gave up 7 bases, with 11 bases separating them. This CDR3 comprises 14 residues. Germline V gene sequence: CDR1 SGDLS, CDR2 YYNGEE. Samples came from patients with localized non-small cell lung adenocarcinoma. A single record per CDR3 protein comes from TCRdb applying MiXCR to the PCR reads. The repertoire has around 3,500 distinct CDR3 sequences, 45% to 65% of them found once; the top ten carry less than 25%. This TCR came from a female donor with lung adenocarcinoma. The CD4 and CD8 labels of this study may be unreliable. The gene calls are TRBV9 and TRBJ2-1; D gene unclear. The sequencing sample was made of CD4+ T cells from the margin of a lung tumor. The CDR3 DNA is TGTGCCAGCAGCGTAGGGGCCCCCAATAATGAGCAGTTCTTC. It translates to CASSVGAPNNEQFF.